These 6 T cell receptor beta chains came from one sample sequenced in a study of T-cell reconstitution after alpha-beta-depleted transplantation in children. Researchers prepared the TCRbeta library using unique molecular identifiers, the study reports. Each CDR3 protein is one row after TCRdb ran MiXCR on the PCR reads. Of a few hundred thousand distinct CDR3 sequences listed, over 40% are singletons. The specimen was PBMCs, collected before TCRalphabeta/CD19-depleted stem cell transplant. These receptors all stem from a girl aged 2 to 9 with aplastic anemia, due to receive a stem cell transplant.

V is TRBV29-1 and J is TRBJ2-5, with TRBD2 matching over 9 bases. The germline gives CDR1 SQVTM, CDR2 ANQGSEA. This CDR3 has 15 residues. V was pared by 0 bases and J by 5 bases, with 7 bases of the junction left unmatched. CDR3 sequence reads: CSVEEGSGSLETQYF. CDR3 nucleotide sequence: TGCAGCGTTGAAGAAGGTAGCGGGAGTCTGGAGACCCAGTACTTC.

A few counts support this clonotype. The chain uses TRBV3-1 and TRBJ2-2, with D tentatively TRBD2 (6 bases). This CDR3 region has 16 residues. The germline V and J ends were trimmed by 2 bases and 4 bases, with 14 bases remaining between them. Germline loops: CDR1 LGHDT, CDR2 YNNKEL (reference sequence). The CDR3 protein is CASSQRSGSPTGELFF. CDR3 sequence (DNA): TGTGCCAGCAGCCAAAGGTCCGGGAGCCCCACCGGGGAGCTGTTTTTT.

This clonotype was detected ten times or more. The V and J genes are TRBV6-1 and TRBJ2-7; 7 bases align to TRBD1. From germline, CDR1 is MNHNS and CDR2 SASEGT. Losses at the gene ends were 6 bases for V and 6 bases for J; bases not matched to a gene: 5. The CDR3 loop spans 12 amino acids. The CDR3 coding sequence is TGTGCCAGCAGACAGACAGGGCCCGAGCAGTACTTC. Translation gives CASRQTGPEQYF.

This clonotype was detected ten times or more. The rearrangement uses TRBV7-6 and TRBJ2-3; 8 bases map to TRBD2. This CDR3 is built from 16 residues. Germline V gene data show CDR1 as SGHVS and CDR2 as FNYEAQ. J lost 0 bases, V lost 1 base, and 3 bases had no gene match. CDR3 protein: CASSLEASGSTDTQYF. The CDR3 DNA sequence: TGTGCCAGCAGCTTAGAGGCTAGCGGGAGCACAGATACGCAGTATTTT.

J is TRBJ1-4 and V is TRBV6-1; TRBD1 aligns across 7 bases. After removal of 6 bases from V and 8 bases from J, the junction contained 18 bases not matched to a gene. This CDR3 spans 17 amino acids. Germline V gene lookup returns CDR1 MNHNS and CDR2 SASEGT. Here the CDR3 DNA reads TGTGCCAGCAGACAAAATTACCGGGACAGAGAGGACGAAAAACTGTTTTTT. It encodes CASRQNYRDREDEKLFF.

The chain has TRBV27 and TRBJ2-3; no clear D. The ends were cut back, 6 bases at V and 2 bases at J, with 15 bases in the middle. The germline CDR1 and CDR2 sequences are MNHEY and SMNVEV (reference sequence). CDR3 size: 15 residues. CDR3 DNA sequence: TGTGCCAGCAGATGGACCGTGGACCCCACAGATACGCAGTATTTT. This sequence encodes CASRWTVDPTDTQYF.